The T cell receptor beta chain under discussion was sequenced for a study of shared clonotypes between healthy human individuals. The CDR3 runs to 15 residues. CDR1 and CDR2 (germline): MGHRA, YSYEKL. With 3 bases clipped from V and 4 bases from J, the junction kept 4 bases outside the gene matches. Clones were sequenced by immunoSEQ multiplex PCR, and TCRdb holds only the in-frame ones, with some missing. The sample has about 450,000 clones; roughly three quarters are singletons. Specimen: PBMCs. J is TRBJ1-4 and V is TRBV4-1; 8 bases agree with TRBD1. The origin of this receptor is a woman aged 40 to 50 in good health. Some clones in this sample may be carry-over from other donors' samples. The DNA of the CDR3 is TGCGCCAGCAGCCAGGACAGGGCAGTTAATGAAAAACTGTTTTTT. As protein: CASSQDRAVNEKLFF.